This T cell receptor beta chain was observed in a study of regulatory T cells in long-lasting Graves disease. The CDR3 contains 15 residues. Trimming took off 6 bases at V and 7 bases at J, with 21 bases between the two ends. CDR1 is MDHEN and CDR2 is SYDVKM in the germline V gene. The table lists this clonotype with a few counts. Time point of the sample: newly diagnosed GD, antithyroid drugs for less than 3 months. RNA isolated from PBMCs was used to make the TCR library. Per American Thyroid Association guidelines, Graves' disease was diagnosed. iRepertoire HTBI primers and Arm-PCR of CDR3 regions built TCR beta libraries. TCRdb recomputed calls from the multiplex PCR reads with MiXCR, one row per CDR3 protein. The sample comprises roughly 260,000 distinct CDR3 sequences, 18% of which are singletons, and around 15% rests with the top ten. The sample also formed part of further work on T cells in Graves' hyperthyroidism and ophthalmopathy.

This specimen was peripheral blood mononuclear cells (PBMCs), taken at new diagnosis, from a patient treated with antithyroid drugs. This chain links TRBV28 with TRBJ2-5; D perhaps matches TRBD1 (5 bases). The TCR sequence derives from a young woman with Graves disease. This CDR3 is CASSPLASGYGTQYF. Here the CDR3 DNA reads TGTGCCAGCAGCCCCTTGGCGTCAGGGTATGGGACCCAGTACTTC.